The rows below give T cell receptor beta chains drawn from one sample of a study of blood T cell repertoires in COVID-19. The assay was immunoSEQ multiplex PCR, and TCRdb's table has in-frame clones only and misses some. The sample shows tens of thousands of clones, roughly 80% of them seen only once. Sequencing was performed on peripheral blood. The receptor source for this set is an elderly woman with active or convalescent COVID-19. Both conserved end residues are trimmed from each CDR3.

ASSPLPGGGANVLT	TRBV18	TRBJ2-6
SVEGPKPGGEAF	TRBV29-1	TRBJ1-1
ASSITDKPYSNQPQH	TRBV19	TRBJ1-5
AWSVGTGASTDTQY	TRBV30	TRBJ2-3
ASSIVGAGANYGYT	TRBV19	TRBJ1-2
ASSPQRGAVELF	TRBV6-2/TRBV6-3	TRBJ2-2
ASSLGWTEAF	TRBV3-1/TRBV3-2	TRBJ1-1
ASSRSGQWDQPQH	TRBV5-1	TRBJ1-5
ATSGGGDQPQH	TRBV24-1	TRBJ1-5
ASSYREGSAEAF	TRBV6-2/TRBV6-3	TRBJ1-1
ASSIRVGGDGQPQH	TRBV19	TRBJ1-5
SAGTGSATGELF	TRBV29-1	TRBJ2-2
ASSYFSEQY	TRBV6-2/TRBV6-3	TRBJ2-7
ASSLGWEGNT	TRBV5-6	TRBJ1-1
ASTTLPPGVEAF	TRBV19	TRBJ1-1
ASSSFRLSGYT	TRBV5-5	TRBJ1-2
ASGQEGSSGDYGYT	TRBV3-1/TRBV3-2	TRBJ1-2
ASSPQGSTEAF	TRBV18	TRBJ1-1
ASSYEQGAAGELF	TRBV5-4	TRBJ2-2
ASSLEGVHEQF	TRBV7-2	TRBJ2-1
ASSEARGSPLH	TRBV6-1	TRBJ1-6
ASSPPGGTYEQY	TRBV7-8	TRBJ2-7
ASSTFSGGENIQY	TRBV5-4	TRBJ2-4
ASSRDGTTYEQY	TRBV4-1	TRBJ2-7
ASSAYGLAANTGELF	TRBV7-2	TRBJ2-2
ASTRGWNEQF	TRBV2	TRBJ2-1
ASSLTRDGYT	TRBV7-9	TRBJ1-2
ASSTGGYGYT	TRBV6-2/TRBV6-3	TRBJ1-2
ASSQDPGGPDEQY	TRBV4-3	TRBJ2-7
ASSHALGQGAKNIQY	TRBV14	TRBJ2-4
ASSFPGGLGGNTIY	TRBV28	TRBJ1-3
ASSLGQTEAF	TRBV6-5	TRBJ1-1
ASMGTGDGTGELF	TRBV2	TRBJ2-2
ASSRLGEETQH	TRBV5-5	TRBJ2-5
AWSVGGTPNEQY	TRBV30	TRBJ2-7
SVEVRGQIEKLF	TRBV29-1	TRBJ1-4
ASSQVGRNQETQY	TRBV14	TRBJ2-5
ASSGAGGYT	TRBV19	TRBJ1-2
ASSLALQGITVAYEQY	TRBV7-2	TRBJ2-7
ASSLDYRYEQY	TRBV11-2	TRBJ2-7
ASGSVSGATDTQY	TRBV7-2	TRBJ2-3